These 21 T cell receptor beta chains were all obtained from the same sample, sequenced in a study of lymphopenia after photon versus proton radiotherapy. The protocol was immunoSEQ multiplex PCR, while the TCRdb copy is restricted to in-frame clones and leaves out a portion. The sample carries roughly 65,000 clones, roughly 93% recorded once. The material was peripheral blood, obtained from a patient treated with photon-based radiotherapy. These receptors originate from a woman aged 70 to 79 with pancreatic cancer.

V and J are TRBV11-1 and TRBJ2-3; the D gene is possibly TRBD2 (6 bases). This CDR3 has 15 residues. The ends were cut back, 0 bases at V and 4 bases at J, with 11 bases in the middle. Germline CDR1 is SGHAT and CDR2 is FQDESV (reference sequence). CDR3 sequence: CASSLAGGLADTQYF. CDR3 nucleotide sequence: TGTGCCAGCAGCTTAGCCGGGGGTCTCGCAGATACGCAGTATTTT.

V and J are TRBV19 and TRBJ1-5; tentative D call: TRBD1 (6 bases). The CDR3 spans 17 residues. Trimming shortened V by 3 bases and J by 0 bases, and 15 bases separated the two germline ends. Per the germline V gene, CDR1 is LNHDA and CDR2 is SQIVND (reference sequence). The DNA for the CDR3 is TGTGCCAGTAGTATGGGCTCCGGGGGCCTTAGCAATCAGCCCCAGCATTTT. It specifies CASSMGSGGLSNQPQHF.

J is TRBJ2-1 and V is TRBV15, with D possibly being TRBD1 (6 bases). The CDR3 runs 14 residues. Germline-derived CDR1 and CDR2 are LNHNV and YYDKDF (reference sequence). V gave up 0 bases and J gave up 6 bases, with 9 bases separating them. The CDR3 bases are TGTGCCACCAGCAGAGAGTTACAGGGCAATGAGCAGTTCTTC. Protein sequence: CATSRELQGNEQFF.

DNA for the CDR3: TGTGCCAGCAGCCCACCACAGGGTAACTATGGCTACACCTTC. Residues: CASSPPQGNYGYTF. This chain uses TRBV6-1 with TRBJ1-2, with D perhaps matching TRBD1 (6 bases). Per the germline V gene, CDR1 is MNHNS and CDR2 is SASEGT. The V end lost 6 bases, the J end lost 1 base, and 12 bases lay between the germline ends. This CDR3 spans 14 amino acids.

V and J are TRBV10-2 and TRBJ2-7; TRBD2 agrees at 13 bases. Germline values: CDR1 WSHSY, CDR2 SAAADI. The CDR3 has 15 amino acids. V was clipped by 2 bases and J by 6 bases; unmatched bases: 4. The CDR3 loop is CASSEVTSGRAEQYF. In DNA, the CDR3 is TGCGCCAGCAGTGAGGTTACTAGCGGGAGGGCCGAGCAGTACTTC.

This clone was counted at least ten times. The V gene is TRBV9, the J gene TRBJ2-1; TRBD2 matches at 7 bases. Germline values: CDR1 SGDLS, CDR2 YYNGEE. The CDR3 runs 15 residues. V was clipped by 0 bases and J by 3 bases; unmatched bases: 3. CDR3 sequence: CASSVASGNYNEQFF. Here the CDR3 DNA reads TGTGCCAGCAGCGTAGCCAGCGGGAACTACAATGAGCAGTTCTTC.

The V and J genes are TRBV7-2 and TRBJ2-7; tentative D call: TRBD1 (5 bases). The CDR3 has 15 residues. The germline CDR1 and CDR2 sequences are SGHTA and FQGNSA. V lost 6 bases and J 4 bases, leaving 19 bases between the germline ends. Here the CDR3 DNA reads TGTGCCAGCAGTATGCCGGACATGGGGCATTACGAGCAGTACTTC. This encodes CASSMPDMGHYEQYF.

This clone was seen only a few times. The gene calls are TRBV7-2 and TRBJ2-7, with TRBD1 as a possible D gene (5 bases). The CDR3 contains 15 residues. V gave up 5 bases and J gave up 4 bases, with 18 bases separating them. Germline CDR1 and CDR2: SGHTA and FQGNSA. CDR3 sequence (DNA): TGTGCCAGCAGCCCATGGGGCGTACTACTATACGAGCAGTACTTC. Translating it yields CASSPWGVLLYEQYF.

The chain combines TRBV5-8 with TRBJ2-5; the match to TRBD1 covers 7 bases. The CDR3 runs to 14 residues. Germline V lookup: CDR1 SGHTS, CDR2 YDEGEE. Losses at the gene ends were 3 bases for V and 5 bases for J; bases not matched to a gene: 7. In DNA, the CDR3 is TGTGCCAGCAGCTCGGGACAGCCGAGGGAGACCCAGTACTTC. This sequence encodes CASSSGQPRETQYF.

V is TRBV5-4 and J is TRBJ2-1; 11 positions agree with TRBD2. Trimming removed 4 bases from V and 4 bases from J; junction bases left unmatched: 4. The germline V gene has CDR1 SGHNT and CDR2 YYREEE (reference sequence). The CDR3 has 15 amino acids. This chain's CDR3 is CASSPPSGRYNEQFF. CDR3 sequence (DNA): TGTGCCAGCAGCCCGCCTAGCGGGAGGTACAATGAGCAGTTCTTC.

CDR3 protein: CASSEDNRDTQYF. CDR3 coding DNA: TGCGCCAGCAGCGAGGATAACAGGGATACGCAGTATTTT. This rearrangement joins TRBV5-1 to TRBJ2-3; tentative D call: TRBD1 (5 bases). In germline, CDR1 is SGHRS, CDR2 YFSETQ. The CDR3 contains 13 residues. V lost 4 bases and J lost 6, with 12 bases in between.

V gene TRBV7-3 combines with J gene TRBJ2-2; D gene uncertain. V lost 6 bases and J 4 bases, leaving 9 bases between the germline ends. Per the germline V gene, CDR1 is SGHTA and CDR2 is FQGTGA. This CDR3 is 13 amino acids long. The CDR3 is CASRQPRTGELFF. DNA of the CDR3: TGTGCCAGCAGGCAACCCCGCACCGGGGAGCTGTTTTTT.

CDR3 amino acids: CASSQARGLTSGNTIYF. For the CDR3, the DNA is TGCGCCAGCAGCCAAGCCCGGGGTTTAACCTCTGGAAACACCATATATTTT. The V gene is TRBV4-3, the J gene TRBJ1-3; no definite D call. Germline CDR1 LGHNA, CDR2 YSLEER. The CDR3 is 17 residues long. Trimming shortened V by 1 base and J by 0 bases, and 13 bases separated the two germline ends.

The rearrangement uses TRBV14 and TRBJ2-7, with 9 bases matching TRBD1. V gave up 4 bases and J gave up 6 bases; unmatched junction bases: 7. This CDR3 is 14 amino acids long. Germline CDR1 SGHDN, CDR2 FVKESK. DNA for the CDR3: TGTGCCAGCAGCCGGACAGGGGTTCCGTTCGAGCAGTACTTC. This sequence encodes CASSRTGVPFEQYF.

This chain uses TRBV6-4 with TRBJ1-5; 7 bases map to TRBD1. Germline-derived CDR1 and CDR2 are MRHNA and SNTAGT. The CDR3 totals 16 residues. V trimming: 4 bases; J trimming: 4 bases; junction bases outside the gene matches: 10. The CDR3 is CASSVFGQATNQPQHF. The CDR3 bases are TGTGCCAGCAGTGTATTCGGACAGGCCACGAATCAGCCCCAGCATTTT.

This chain links TRBV5-1 with TRBJ2-6; D may be TRBD1 or TRBD2 (5 bases each). This CDR3 contains 17 residues. Deletions cut 4 bases from V and 0 bases from J, with 14 bases between. Germline V CDR1 and CDR2: SGHRS, YFSETQ. The CDR3 here is CASSQGRVDSGANVLTF. The CDR3 nucleotides are TGCGCCAGCAGCCAGGGACGGGTTGACTCTGGGGCCAACGTCCTGACTTTC.

The chain is built from TRBV5-4 and TRBJ1-2, with D unresolved. This CDR3 has 13 amino acids. Germline lookup yields CDR1 SGHNT and CDR2 YYREEE (reference sequence). Trimming pared 0 bases from V and 1 base from J, leaving 4 bases between. The CDR3 DNA follows: TGTGCCAGCAGCTTGGACAATAACTATGGCTACACCTTC. As protein: CASSLDNNYGYTF.

The genes are TRBV5-1 and TRBJ2-2; 9 bases map to TRBD1. The CDR3 spans 15 residues. J was trimmed by 6 bases and V by 5 bases; bases with no gene match: 8. Germline assignment: CDR1 SGHRS and CDR2 YFSETQ. The CDR3 DNA is TGCGCCAGCAGAACCGGGACAGGGCCCGCCGGGGAGCTGTTTTTT. This sequence encodes CASRTGTGPAGELFF.

The chain is built from TRBV27 and TRBJ2-2, with a possible D match to TRBD1 (5 bases). V lost 6 bases and J 5 bases, leaving 19 bases between the germline ends. CDR3 size: 16 residues. Germline V CDR1 and CDR2: MNHEY, SMNVEV (reference sequence). CDR3 residues: CASSPWMGRKTGELFF. The CDR3 DNA is TGTGCCAGCAGCCCTTGGATGGGGCGTAAGACCGGGGAGCTGTTTTTT.

The chain carries TRBV4-1 and TRBJ2-7; D might be TRBD2 (5 bases). V lost 4 bases and J lost 2, with 12 bases in between. Per the germline V gene, CDR1 is MGHRA and CDR2 is YSYEKL. CDR3 length equals 14 residues. The CDR3 loop reads CASSRVANPYEQYF. Written as DNA, the CDR3 is TGCGCCAGCAGCCGAGTAGCGAACCCCTACGAGCAGTACTTC.

The rearrangement uses TRBV7-6 and TRBJ2-3; D not resolved. Deletions cut 7 bases from V and 5 bases from J, with 16 bases between. Germline lookup yields CDR1 SGHVS and CDR2 FNYEAQ. There are 14 residues in the CDR3. CDR3 DNA sequence: TGTGCCAGCAACCCAGTAGGGATGGGAGATACGCAGTATTTT. Protein: CASNPVGMGDTQYF.